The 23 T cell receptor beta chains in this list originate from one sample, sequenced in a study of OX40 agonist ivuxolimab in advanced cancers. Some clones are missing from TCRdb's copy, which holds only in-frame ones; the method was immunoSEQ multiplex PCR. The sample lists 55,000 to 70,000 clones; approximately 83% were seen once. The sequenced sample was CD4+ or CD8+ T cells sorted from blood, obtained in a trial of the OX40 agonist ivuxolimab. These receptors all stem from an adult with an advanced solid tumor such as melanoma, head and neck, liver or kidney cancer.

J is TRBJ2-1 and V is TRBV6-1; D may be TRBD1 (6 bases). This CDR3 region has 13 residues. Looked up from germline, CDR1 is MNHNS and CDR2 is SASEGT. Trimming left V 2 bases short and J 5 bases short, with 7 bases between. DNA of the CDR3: TGTGCCAGCAGTGAACAGGGGAACAATGAGCAGTTCTTC. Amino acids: CASSEQGNNEQFF.

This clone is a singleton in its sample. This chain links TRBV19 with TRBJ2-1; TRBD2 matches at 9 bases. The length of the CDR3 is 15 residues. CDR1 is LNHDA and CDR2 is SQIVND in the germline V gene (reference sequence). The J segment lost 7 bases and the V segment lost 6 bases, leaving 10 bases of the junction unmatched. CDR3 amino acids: CASRPSGAPYNEQFF. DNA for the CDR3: TGTGCCAGTAGGCCTAGCGGGGCCCCTTATAATGAGCAGTTCTTC.

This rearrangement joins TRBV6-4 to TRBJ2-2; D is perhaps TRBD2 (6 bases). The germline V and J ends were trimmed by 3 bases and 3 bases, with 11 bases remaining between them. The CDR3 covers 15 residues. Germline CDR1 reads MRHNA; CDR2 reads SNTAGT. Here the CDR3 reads CASSEVGSDTGELFF. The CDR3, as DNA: TGTGCCAGCAGTGAGGTCGGGAGTGACACCGGGGAGCTGTTTTTT.

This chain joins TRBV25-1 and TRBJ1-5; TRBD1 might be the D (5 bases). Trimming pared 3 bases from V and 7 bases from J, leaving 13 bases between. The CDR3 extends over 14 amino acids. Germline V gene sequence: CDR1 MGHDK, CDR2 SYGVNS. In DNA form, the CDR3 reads TGTGCCAGCAGTGACGGGGGTTTTGGACAGCCCCAGCATTTT. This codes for CASSDGGFGQPQHF.

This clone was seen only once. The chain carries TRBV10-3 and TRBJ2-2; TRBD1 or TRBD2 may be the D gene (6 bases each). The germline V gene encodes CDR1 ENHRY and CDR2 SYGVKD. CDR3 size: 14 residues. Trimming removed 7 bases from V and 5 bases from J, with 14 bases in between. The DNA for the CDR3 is TGTGCCATCACGGGGGCCGCGGGGACCGGGGAGCTGTTTTTT. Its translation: CAITGAAGTGELFF.

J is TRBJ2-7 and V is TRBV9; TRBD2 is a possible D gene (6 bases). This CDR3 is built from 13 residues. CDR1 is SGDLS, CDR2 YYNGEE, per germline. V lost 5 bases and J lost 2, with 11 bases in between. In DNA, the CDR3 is TGTGCCAGCAGTTCCCCTAGCGCCTACGAGCAGTACTTC. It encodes CASSSPSAYEQYF. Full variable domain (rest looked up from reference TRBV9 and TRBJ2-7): DSGVTQTPKHLITATGQRVTLRCSPRSGDLSVYWYQQSLDQGLQFLIQYYNGEERAKGNILERFSAQQFPDLHSELNLSSLELGDSALYFCASSSPSAYEQYFGPGTRLTVT.

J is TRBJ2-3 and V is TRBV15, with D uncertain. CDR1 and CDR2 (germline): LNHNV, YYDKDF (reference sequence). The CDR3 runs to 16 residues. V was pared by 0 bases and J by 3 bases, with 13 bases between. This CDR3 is CATSRDPTASTDTQYF. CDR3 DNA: TGTGCCACCAGCAGAGATCCAACCGCGTCGACAGATACGCAGTATTTT.

This CDR3 is CASSVGSGQGAYEQYF. CDR3 nucleotide sequence: TGTGCCAGCAGCGTAGGGTCCGGACAGGGGGCCTACGAGCAGTACTTC. The chain recombines TRBV9 with TRBJ2-7; 10 bases agree with TRBD1. CDR1 SGDLS and CDR2 YYNGEE come from the germline V gene. Trimming cost V 0 bases and J 2 bases; bases outside gene matches: 5. The CDR3 sequence is 16 residues long. Full variable domain (missing parts from reference TRBV9 and TRBJ2-7): DSGVTQTPKHLITATGQRVTLRCSPRSGDLSVYWYQQSLDQGLQFLIQYYNGEERAKGNILERFSAQQFPDLHSELNLSSLELGDSALYFCASSVGSGQGAYEQYFGPGTRLTVT.

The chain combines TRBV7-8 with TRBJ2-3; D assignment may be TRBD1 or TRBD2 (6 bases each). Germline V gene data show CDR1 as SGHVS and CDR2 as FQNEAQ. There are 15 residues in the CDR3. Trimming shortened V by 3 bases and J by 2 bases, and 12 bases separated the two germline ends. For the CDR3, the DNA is TGTGCCAGCAGCTTTTTTAGGGGGGCCACAGATACGCAGTATTTT. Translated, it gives CASSFFRGATDTQYF.

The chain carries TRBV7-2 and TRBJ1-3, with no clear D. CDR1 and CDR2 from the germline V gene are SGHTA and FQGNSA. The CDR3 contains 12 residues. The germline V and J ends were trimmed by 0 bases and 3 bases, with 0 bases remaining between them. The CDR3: CASSLAGNTIYF. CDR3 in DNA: TGTGCCAGCAGCTTAGCTGGAAACACCATATATTTT.

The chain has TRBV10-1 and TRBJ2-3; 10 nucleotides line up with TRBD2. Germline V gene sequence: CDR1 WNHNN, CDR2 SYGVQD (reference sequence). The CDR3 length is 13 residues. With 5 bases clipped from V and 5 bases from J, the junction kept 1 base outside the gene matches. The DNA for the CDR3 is TGCGCCAGCAGTCCTAGCGGGAGAGATACGCAGTATTTT. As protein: CASSPSGRDTQYF.

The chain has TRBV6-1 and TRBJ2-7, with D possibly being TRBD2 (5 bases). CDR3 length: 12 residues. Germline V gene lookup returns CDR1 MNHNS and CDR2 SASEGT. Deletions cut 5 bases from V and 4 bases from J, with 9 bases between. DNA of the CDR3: TGTGCCAGCAGTACCGAGGGATACGAGCAGTACTTC. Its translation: CASSTEGYEQYF.

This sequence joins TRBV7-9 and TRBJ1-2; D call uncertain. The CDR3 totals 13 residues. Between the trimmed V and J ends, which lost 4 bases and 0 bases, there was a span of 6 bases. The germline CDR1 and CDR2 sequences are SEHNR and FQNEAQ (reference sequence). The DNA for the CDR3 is TGTGCCAGCAGCTACCGAGCTAACTATGGCTACACCTTC. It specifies CASSYRANYGYTF.

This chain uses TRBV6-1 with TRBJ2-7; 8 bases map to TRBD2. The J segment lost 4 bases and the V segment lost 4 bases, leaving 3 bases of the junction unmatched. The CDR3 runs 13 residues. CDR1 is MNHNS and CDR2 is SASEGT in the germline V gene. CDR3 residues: CASSGGGRYEQYF. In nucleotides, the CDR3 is TGTGCCAGCAGTGGGGGCGGGAGGTACGAGCAGTACTTC.

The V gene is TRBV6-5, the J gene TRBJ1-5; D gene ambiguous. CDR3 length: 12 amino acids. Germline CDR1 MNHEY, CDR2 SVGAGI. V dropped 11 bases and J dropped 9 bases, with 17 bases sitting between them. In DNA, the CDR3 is TGTGCCTCAACGAAGGCCCCGGGGCCCCAGCATTTT. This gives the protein CASTKAPGPQHF.

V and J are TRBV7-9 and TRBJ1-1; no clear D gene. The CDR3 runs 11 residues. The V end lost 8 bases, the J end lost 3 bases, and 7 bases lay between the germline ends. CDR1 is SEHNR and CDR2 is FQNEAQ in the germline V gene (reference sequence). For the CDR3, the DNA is TGTGCCAGCCTGAAGCACACTGAAGCTTTCTTT. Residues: CASLKHTEAFF.

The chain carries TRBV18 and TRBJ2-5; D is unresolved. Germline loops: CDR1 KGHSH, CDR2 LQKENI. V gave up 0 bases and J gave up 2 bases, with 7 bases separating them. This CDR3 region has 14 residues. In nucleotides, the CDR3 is TGTGCCAGCTCACCACCCACCTTTCAAGAGACCCAGTACTTC. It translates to CASSPPTFQETQYF.

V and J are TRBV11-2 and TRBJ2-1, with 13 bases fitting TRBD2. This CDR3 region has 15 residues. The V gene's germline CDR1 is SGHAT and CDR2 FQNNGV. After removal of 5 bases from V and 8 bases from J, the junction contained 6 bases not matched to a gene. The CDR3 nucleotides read TGTGCCAGCAGCGCACTAGCGGGGGGGCGTGATGAGCAGTTCTTC. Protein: CASSALAGGRDEQFF. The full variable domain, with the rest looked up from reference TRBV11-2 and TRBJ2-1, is EAGVAQSPRYKIIEKRQSVAFWCNPISGHATLYWYQQILGQGPKLLIQFQNNGVVDDSQLPKDRFSAERLKGVDSTLKIQPAKLEDSAVYLCASSALAGGRDEQFFGPGTRLTVL.

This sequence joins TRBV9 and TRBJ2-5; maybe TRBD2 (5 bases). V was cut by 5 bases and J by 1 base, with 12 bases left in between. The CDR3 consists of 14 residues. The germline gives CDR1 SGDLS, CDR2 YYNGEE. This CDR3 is CASSRGLVQETQYF. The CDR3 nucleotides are TGTGCCAGCAGTCGTGGACTGGTCCAAGAGACCCAGTACTTC.

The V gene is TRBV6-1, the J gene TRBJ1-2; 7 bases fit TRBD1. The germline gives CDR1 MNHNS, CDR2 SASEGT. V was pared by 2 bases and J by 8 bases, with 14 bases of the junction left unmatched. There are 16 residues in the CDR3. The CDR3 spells CASSEFSGGRPGGYTF. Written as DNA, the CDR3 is TGTGCCAGCAGTGAATTTTCAGGGGGGCGGCCGGGCGGCTACACCTTC.

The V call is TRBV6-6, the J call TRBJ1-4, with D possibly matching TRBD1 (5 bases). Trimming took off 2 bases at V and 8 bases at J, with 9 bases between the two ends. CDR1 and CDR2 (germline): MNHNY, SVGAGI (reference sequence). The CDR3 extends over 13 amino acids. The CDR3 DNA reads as TGTGCCAGCAGTTACCGGGGGGGGGAAAAACTGTTTTTT. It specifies CASSYRGGEKLFF.

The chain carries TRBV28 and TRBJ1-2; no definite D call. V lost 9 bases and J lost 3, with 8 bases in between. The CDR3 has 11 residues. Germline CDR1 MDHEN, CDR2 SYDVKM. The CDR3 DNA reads TGTGCCAGTGCCGCAGACTATGGCTACACCTTC. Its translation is CASAADYGYTF.

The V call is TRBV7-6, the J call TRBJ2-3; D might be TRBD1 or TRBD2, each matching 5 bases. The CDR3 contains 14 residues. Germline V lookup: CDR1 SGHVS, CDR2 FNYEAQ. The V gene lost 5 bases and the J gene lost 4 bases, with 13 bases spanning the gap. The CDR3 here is CASSSLRGPDTQYF. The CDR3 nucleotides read TGTGCCAGCAGCAGTCTCCGGGGCCCAGATACGCAGTATTTT.